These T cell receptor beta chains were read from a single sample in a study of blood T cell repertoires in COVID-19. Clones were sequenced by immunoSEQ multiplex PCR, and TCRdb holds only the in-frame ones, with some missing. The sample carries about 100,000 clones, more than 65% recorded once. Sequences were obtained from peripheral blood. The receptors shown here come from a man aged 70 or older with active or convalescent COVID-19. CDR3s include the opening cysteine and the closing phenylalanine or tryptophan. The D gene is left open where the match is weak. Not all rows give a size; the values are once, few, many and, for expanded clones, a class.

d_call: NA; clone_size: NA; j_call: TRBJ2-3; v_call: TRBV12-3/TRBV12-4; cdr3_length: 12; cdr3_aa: CASSPFTDTQYF; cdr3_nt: TGTGCCAGCAGCCCCTTCACAGATACGCAGTATTTT
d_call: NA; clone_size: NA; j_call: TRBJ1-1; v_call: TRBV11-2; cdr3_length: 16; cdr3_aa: CASSLTDWSMGTEAFF; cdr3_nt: TGTGCCAGCAGCCTTACCGACTGGAGTATGGGCACTGAAGCTTTCTTT
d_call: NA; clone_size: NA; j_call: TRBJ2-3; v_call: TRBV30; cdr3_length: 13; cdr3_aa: CAWGTARGDTQYF; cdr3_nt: TGTGCCTGGGGCACTGCTAGGGGAGATACGCAGTATTTT
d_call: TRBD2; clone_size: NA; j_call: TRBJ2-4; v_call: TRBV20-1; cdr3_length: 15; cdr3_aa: CSASGLAGVEDIQYF; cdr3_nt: TGCAGTGCTAGTGGGCTAGCGGGAGTGGAGGACATTCAGTACTTC
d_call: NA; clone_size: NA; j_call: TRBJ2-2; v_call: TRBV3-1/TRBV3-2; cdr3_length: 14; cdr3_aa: CASSPRWDTGELFF; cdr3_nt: TGTGCCAGCAGCCCCAGGTGGGACACCGGGGAGCTGTTTTTT
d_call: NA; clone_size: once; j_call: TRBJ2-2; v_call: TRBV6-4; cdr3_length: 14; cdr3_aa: CASSYLVNTGELFF; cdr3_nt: TGTGCCAGCAGTTATCTAGTGAACACCGGGGAGCTGTTTTTT
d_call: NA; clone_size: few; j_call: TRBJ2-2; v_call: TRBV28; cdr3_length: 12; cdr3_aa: CASSFVTGELFF; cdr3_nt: TGTGCCAGCAGTTTCGTCACCGGGGAGCTGTTTTTT
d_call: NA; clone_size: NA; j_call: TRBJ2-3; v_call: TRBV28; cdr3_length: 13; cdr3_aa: CASSLGPADTQYF; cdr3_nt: TGTGCCAGCAGTTTAGGGCCGGCAGATACGCAGTATTTT
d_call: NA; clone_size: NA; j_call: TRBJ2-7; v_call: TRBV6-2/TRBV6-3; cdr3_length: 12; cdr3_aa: CASSRGSYEQYF; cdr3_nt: TGTGCCAGCAGCCGCGGCTCCTACGAGCAGTACTTC
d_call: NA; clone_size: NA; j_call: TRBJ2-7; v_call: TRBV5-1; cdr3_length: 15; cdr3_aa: CASSPGGTGSSEQYF; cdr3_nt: TGCGCCAGCAGCCCGGGGGGGACAGGGAGTAGCGAGCAGTACTTC
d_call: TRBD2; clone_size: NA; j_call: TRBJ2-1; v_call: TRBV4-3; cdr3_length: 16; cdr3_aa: CASSQGLAGLYNEQFF; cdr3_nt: TGCGCCAGCAGCCAAGGACTAGCGGGTCTTTACAATGAGCAGTTCTTC
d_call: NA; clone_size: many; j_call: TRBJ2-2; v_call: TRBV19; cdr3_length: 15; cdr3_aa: CASTTNRVNTGELFF; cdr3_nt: TGTGCCAGTACAACTAACAGGGTGAACACCGGGGAGCTGTTTTTT
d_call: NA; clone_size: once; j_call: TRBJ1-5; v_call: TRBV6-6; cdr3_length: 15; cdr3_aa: CASSYGTPSNQPQHF; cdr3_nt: TGTGCCAGCAGTTACGGCACCCCCAGCAATCAGCCCCAGCATTTT
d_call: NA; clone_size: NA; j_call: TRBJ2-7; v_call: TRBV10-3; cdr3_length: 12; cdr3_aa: CAISVAGREQYF; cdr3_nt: TGTGCCATCAGTGTGGCGGGGAGGGAGCAGTACTTC
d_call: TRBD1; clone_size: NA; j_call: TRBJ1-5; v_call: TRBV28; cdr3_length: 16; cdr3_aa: CASSSAGQGRNQPQHF; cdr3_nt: TGTGCCAGCAGCTCCGCCGGACAGGGTAGAAATCAGCCCCAGCATTTT
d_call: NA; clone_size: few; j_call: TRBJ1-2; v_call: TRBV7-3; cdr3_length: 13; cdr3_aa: CASSQGTGHGYTF; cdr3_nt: TGTGCCAGCAGCCAAGGTACAGGGCACGGCTACACCTTC
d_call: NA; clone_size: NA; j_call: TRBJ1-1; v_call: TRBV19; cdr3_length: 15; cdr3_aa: CASTNAHRVSTEAFF; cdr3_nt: TGTGCCAGTACCAATGCTCACAGGGTTTCAACTGAAGCTTTCTTT
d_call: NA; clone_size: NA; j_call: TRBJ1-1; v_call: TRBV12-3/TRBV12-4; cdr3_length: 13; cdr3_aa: CASRRAVDTEAFF; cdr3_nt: TGTGCCAGCAGGAGGGCGGTAGACACTGAAGCTTTCTTT
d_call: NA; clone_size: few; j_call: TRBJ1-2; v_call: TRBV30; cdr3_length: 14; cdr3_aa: CAWSRGPLEDGYTF; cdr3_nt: TGTGCCTGGAGCCGCGGTCCCCTGGAGGATGGCTACACCTTC
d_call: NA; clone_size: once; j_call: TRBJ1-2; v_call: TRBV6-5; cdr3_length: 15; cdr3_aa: CASSYSGAYDYGYTF; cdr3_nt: TGTGCCAGCAGTTACTCGGGGGCCTATGACTATGGCTACACCTTC
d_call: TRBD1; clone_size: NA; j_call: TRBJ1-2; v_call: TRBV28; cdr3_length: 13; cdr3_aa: CASSQQGYRGYTF; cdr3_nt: TGTGCCAGCAGTCAACAGGGGTATCGGGGCTACACCTTC
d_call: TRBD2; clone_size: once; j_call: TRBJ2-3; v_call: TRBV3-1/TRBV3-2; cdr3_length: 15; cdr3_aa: CASSPGGGNTDTQYF; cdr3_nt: TGTGCCAGCAGCCCCGGGGGGGGGAACACAGATACGCAGTATTTT
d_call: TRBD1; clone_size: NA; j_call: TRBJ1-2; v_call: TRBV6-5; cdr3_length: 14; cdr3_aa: CASRLTGGYVGYTF; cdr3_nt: TGTGCCAGCAGACTTACAGGGGGATACGTTGGCTACACCTTC
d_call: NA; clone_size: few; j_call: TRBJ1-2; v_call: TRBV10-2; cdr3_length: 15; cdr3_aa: CASSEGTRNIDGYTF; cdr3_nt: TGCGCCAGCAGTGAGGGGACAAGAAACATCGATGGCTACACCTTC
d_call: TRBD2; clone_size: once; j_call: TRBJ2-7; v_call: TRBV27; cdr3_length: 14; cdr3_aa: CASMEVAGVREQYF; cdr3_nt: TGTGCCAGCATGGAGGTAGCGGGAGTTCGCGAGCAGTACTTC
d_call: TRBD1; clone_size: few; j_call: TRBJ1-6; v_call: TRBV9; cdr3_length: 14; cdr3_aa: CASSVGQGNSPLHF; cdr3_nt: TGTGCCAGCAGCGTTGGACAGGGGAATTCACCCCTCCACTTT
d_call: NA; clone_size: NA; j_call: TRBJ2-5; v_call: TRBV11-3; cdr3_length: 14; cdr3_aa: CASSPGNRDETQYF; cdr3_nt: TGTGCCAGCAGCCCGGGGAACAGGGATGAGACCCAGTACTTC
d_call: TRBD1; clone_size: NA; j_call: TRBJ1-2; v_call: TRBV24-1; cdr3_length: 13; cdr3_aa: CATSDYRQGGYTF; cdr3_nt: TGTGCCACCAGTGATTACCGACAGGGCGGCTACACCTTC